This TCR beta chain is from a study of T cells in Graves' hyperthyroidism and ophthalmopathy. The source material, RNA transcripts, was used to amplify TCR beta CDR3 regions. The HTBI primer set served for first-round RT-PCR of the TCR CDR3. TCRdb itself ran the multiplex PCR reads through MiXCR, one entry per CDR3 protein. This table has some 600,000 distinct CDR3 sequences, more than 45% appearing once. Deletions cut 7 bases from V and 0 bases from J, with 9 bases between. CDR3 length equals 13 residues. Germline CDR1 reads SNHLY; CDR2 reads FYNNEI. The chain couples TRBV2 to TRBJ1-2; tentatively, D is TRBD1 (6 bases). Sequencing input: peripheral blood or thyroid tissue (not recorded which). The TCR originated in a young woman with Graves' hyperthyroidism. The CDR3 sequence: CASTTGTNYGYTF. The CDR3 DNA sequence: TGTGCCAGCACTACAGGGACTAACTATGGCTACACCTTC.